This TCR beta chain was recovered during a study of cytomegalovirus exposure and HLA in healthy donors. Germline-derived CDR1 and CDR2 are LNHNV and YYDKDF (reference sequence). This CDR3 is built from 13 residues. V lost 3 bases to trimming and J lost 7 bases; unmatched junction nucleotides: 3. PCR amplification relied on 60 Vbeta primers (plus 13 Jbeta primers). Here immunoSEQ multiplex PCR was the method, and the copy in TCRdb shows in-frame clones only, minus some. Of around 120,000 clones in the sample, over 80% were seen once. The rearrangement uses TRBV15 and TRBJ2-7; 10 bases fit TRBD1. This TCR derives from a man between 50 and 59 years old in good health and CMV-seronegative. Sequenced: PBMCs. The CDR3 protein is CATSRGQGREQYF. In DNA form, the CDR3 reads TGTGCCACCAGCAGGGGACAGGGGAGGGAGCAGTACTTC.